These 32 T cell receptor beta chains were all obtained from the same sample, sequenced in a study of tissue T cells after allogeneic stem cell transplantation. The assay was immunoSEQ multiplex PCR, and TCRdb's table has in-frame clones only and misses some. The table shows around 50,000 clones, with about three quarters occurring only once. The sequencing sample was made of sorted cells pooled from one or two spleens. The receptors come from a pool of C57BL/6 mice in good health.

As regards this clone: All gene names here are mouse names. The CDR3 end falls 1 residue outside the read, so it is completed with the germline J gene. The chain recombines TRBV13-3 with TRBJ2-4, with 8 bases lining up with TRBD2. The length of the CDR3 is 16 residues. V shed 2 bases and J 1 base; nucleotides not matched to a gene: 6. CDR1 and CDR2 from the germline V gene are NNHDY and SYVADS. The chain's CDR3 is CASSDRGGRGQNTLYF. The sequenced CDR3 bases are TGTGCCAGCAGTGACCGGGGGGGCAGGGGTCAAAACACCTTGTAC.

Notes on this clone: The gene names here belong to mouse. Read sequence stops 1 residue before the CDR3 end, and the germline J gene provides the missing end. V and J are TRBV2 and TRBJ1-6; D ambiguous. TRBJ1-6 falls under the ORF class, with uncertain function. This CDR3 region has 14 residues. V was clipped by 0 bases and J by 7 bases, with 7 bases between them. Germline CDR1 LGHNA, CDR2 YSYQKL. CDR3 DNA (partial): TGTGCCAGCAGCCAAGATGGACGGAATTCGCCCCTCTAC. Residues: CASSQDGRNSPLY. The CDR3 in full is CASSQDGRNSPLYF.

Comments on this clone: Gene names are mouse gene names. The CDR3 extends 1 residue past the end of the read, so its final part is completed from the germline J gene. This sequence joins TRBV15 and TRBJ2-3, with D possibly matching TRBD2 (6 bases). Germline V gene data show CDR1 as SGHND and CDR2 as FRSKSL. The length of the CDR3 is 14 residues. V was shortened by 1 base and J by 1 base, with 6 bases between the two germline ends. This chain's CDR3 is CASSLGGGAETLYF. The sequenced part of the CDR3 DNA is TGTGCCAGCAGTTTAGGGGGGGGTGCAGAAACGCTGTAT.

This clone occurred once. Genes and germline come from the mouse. CDR3 DNA (partial): TGTGGTGCTAGGGCTGGGGGTGCAGAAACGCTGTAT. This encodes CGARAGGAETLY. The full CDR3 reads CGARAGGAETLYF. The V call is TRBV20, the J call TRBJ2-3; D possibly corresponds to TRBD2 (6 bases). The CDR3 extends 1 residue past the end of the read, so its final part is completed from the germline J gene. CDR1 and CDR2 (germline): GFQATS, STVNSAI. Trimming left V 1 base short and J 1 base short, with 6 bases between. The length of the CDR3 is 13 residues. The full variable domain, completed using reference TRBV20 and TRBJ2-3, is GALVYQYPRRTICKSGTSMRMECQAVGFQATSVAWYRQSPQKTFELIALSTVNSAIKYEQNFTQEKFPISHPNLSFSSMTVLNAYLEDRGLYLCGARAGGAETLYFGSGTRLTVL.

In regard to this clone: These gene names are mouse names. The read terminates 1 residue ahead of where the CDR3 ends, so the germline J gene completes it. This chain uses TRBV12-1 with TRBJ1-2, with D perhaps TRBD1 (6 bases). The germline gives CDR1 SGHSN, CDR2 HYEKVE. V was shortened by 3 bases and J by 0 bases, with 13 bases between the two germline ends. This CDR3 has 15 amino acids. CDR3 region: CASSRGQNANSDYTF. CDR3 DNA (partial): TGTGCCAGCTCTAGGGGACAAAATGCAAACTCCGACTACACC.

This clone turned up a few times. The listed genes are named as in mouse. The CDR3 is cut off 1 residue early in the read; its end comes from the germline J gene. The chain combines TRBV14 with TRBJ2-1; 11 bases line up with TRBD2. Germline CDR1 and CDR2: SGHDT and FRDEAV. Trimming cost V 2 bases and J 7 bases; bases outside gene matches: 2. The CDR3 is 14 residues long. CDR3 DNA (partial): TGTGCCAGCAGTTTGGACTGGGGGGTAGCTGAGCAGTTC. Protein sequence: CASSLDWGVAEQF. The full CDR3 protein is CASSLDWGVAEQFF.

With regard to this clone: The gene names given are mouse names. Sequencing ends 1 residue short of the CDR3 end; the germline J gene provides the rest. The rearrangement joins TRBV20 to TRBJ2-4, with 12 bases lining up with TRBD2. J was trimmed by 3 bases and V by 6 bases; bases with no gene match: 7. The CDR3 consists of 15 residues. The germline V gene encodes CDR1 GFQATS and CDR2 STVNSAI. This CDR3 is CGARGTGGPQNTLYF. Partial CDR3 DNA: TGTGGTGCCAGAGGGACTGGGGGGCCGCAAAACACCTTGTAC.

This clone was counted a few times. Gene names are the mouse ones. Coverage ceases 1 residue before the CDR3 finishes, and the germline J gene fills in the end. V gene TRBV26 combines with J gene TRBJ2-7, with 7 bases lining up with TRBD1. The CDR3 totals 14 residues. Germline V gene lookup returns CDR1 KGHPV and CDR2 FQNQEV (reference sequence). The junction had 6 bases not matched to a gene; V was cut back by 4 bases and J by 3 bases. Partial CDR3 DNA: TGTGCCAGCAGTCCCGACAGGGCAAGCTATGAACAGTAC. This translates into CASSPDRASYEQY. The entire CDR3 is CASSPDRASYEQYF.

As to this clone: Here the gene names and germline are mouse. The sequenced CDR3 bases are TGTGCCAGCAAGGGACAGGGGGCAGGGGCAGAAACGCTGTAT. This translates into CASKGQGAGAETLY. The CDR3 reads in full as CASKGQGAGAETLYF. The chain employs TRBV2 and TRBJ2-3; 12 bases are a match to TRBD1. Read coverage stops 1 residue before the CDR3 terminus; the germline J gene supplies the remainder. This CDR3 is built from 15 residues. V trimming: 7 bases; J trimming: 3 bases; junction bases outside the gene matches: 5. Per germline, CDR1 LGHNA and CDR2 YSYQKL.

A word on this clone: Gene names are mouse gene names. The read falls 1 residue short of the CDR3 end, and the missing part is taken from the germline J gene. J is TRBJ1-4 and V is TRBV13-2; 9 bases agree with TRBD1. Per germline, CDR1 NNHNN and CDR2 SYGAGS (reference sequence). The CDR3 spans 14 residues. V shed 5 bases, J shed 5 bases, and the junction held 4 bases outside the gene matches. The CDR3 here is CASGPGTGNERLFF. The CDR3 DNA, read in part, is TGTGCCAGCGGGCCCGGGACAGGGAACGAAAGATTATTT.

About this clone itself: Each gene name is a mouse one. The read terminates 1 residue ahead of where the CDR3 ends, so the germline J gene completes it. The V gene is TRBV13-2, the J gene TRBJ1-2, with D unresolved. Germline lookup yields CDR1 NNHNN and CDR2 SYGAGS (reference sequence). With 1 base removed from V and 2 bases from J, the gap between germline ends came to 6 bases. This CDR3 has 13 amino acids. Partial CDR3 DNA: TGTGCCAGCGGTGATCACACCAACTCCGACTACACC. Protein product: CASGDHTNSDYT. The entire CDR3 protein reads CASGDHTNSDYTF.

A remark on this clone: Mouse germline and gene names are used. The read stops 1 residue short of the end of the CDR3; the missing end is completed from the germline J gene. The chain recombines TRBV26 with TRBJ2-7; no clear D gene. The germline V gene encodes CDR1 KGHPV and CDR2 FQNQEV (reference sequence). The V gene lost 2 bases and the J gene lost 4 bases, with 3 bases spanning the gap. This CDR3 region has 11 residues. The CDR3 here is CASSLLYEQYF. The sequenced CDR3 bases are TGTGCCAGCAGTCTGCTTTATGAACAGTAC.

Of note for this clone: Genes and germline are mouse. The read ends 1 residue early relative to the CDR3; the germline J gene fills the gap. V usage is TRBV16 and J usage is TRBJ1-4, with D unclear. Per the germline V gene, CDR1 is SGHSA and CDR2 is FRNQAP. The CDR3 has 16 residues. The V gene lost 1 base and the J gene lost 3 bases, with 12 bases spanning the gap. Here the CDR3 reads CASSLGRRGANERLFF. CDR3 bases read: TGTGCAAGCAGCTTAGGTAGGCGCGGGGCCAACGAAAGATTATTT.

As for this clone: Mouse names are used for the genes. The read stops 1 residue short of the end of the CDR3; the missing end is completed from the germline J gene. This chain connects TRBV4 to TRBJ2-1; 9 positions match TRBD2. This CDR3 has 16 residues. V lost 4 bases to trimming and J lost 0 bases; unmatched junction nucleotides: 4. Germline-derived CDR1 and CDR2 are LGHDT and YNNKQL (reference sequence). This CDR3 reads CASSSDWGSNYAEQFF. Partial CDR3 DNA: TGTGCCAGCAGCTCCGACTGGGGGTCTAACTATGCTGAGCAGTTC. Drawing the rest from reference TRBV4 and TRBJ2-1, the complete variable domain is ETAVFQTPNYHVTQVGNEVSFNCKQTLGHDTMYWYKQDSKKLLKIMFSYNNKQLIVNETVPRRFSPQSSDKAHLNLRIKSVEPEDSAVYLCASSSDWGSNYAEQFFGPGTRLTVL.

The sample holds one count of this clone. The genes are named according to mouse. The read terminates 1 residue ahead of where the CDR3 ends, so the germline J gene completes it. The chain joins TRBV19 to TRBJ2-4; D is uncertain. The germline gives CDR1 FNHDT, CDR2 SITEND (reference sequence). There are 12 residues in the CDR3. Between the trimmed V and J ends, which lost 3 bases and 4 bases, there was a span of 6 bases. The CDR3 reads CASSRRENTLYF. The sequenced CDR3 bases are TGTGCCAGCAGTAGGAGGGAAAACACCTTGTAC.

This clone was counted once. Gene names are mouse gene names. The CDR3 sequence is CASSFGGYAEQFF. The covered CDR3 bases are TGTGCCAGCAGTTTTGGGGGCTATGCTGAGCAGTTC. The rearrangement links TRBV15 to TRBJ2-1; D may be TRBD2 (6 bases). Coverage ceases 1 residue before the CDR3 finishes, and the germline J gene fills in the end. Trimming shortened V by 3 bases and J by 3 bases, and 6 bases separated the two germline ends. Germline-derived CDR1 and CDR2 are SGHND and FRSKSL. There are 13 residues in the CDR3.

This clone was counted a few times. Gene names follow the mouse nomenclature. The CDR3 spells CASSLAITYEQYF. The covered CDR3 bases are TGTGCCAGCAGCTTAGCGATAACCTATGAACAGTAC. The V and J genes are TRBV3 and TRBJ2-7; no clear D gene. The read ends 1 residue shy of where the CDR3 ends; the end is completed using the germline J gene. Trimming cost V 0 bases and J 2 bases, with 5 bases left between them. CDR3 length: 13 amino acids. The germline V gene has CDR1 SNHLY and CDR2 FYNGKV (reference sequence).

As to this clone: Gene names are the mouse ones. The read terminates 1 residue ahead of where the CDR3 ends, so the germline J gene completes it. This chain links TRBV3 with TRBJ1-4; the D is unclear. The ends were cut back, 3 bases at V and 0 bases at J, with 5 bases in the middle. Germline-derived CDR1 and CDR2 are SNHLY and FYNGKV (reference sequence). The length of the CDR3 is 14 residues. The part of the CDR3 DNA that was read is TGTGCCAGCAGCTTGACACTTTCCAACGAAAGATTATTT. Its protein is CASSLTLSNERLF. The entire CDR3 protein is CASSLTLSNERLFF.

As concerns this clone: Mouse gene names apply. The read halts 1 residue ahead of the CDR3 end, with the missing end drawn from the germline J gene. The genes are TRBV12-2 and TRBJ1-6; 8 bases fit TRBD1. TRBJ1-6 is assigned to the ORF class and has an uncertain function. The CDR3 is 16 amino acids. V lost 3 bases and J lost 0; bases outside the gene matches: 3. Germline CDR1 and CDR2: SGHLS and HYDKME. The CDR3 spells CASSDRGDSYNSPLYF. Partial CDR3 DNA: TGTGCCAGCTCTGACAGGGGAGATTCCTATAATTCGCCCCTCTAC.

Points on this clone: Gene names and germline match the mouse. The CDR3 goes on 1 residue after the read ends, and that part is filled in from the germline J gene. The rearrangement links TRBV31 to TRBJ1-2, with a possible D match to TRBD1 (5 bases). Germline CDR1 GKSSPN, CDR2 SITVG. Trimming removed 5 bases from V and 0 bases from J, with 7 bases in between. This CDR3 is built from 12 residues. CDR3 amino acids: CAWDSANSDYTF. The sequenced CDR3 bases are TGTGCCTGGGACAGCGCAAACTCCGACTACACC.

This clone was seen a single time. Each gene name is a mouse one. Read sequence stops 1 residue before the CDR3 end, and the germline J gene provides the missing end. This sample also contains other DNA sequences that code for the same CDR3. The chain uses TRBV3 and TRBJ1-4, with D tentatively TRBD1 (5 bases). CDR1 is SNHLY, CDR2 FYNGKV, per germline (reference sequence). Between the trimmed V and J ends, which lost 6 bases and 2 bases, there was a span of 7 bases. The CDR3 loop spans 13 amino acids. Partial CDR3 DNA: TGTGCCAGCAGTCGACAGTCCAACGAAAGATTATTT. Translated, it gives CASSRQSNERLF. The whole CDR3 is CASSRQSNERLFF.

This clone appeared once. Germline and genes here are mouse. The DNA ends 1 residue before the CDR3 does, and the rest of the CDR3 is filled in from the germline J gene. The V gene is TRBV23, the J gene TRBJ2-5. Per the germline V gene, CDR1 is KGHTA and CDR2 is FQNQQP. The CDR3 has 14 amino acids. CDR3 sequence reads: CSSSQPGHQDTQYF. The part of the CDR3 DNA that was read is TGCTCCAGCAGTCAACCAGGACACCAAGACACCCAGTAC.

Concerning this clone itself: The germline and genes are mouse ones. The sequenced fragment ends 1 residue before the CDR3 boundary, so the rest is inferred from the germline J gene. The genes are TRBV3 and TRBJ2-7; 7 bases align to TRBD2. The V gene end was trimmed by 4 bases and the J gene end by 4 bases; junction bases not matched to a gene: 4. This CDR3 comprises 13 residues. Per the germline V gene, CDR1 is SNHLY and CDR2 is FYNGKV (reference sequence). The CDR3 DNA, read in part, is TGTGCCAGCAGCTCCTGGGGGTATTATGAACAGTAC. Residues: CASSSWGYYEQY. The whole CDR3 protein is CASSSWGYYEQYF.

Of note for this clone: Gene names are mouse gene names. CDR3 bases read: TGTGCCAGCAGTCTGTCGCACACCTTGTAC. It codes for CASSLSHTLY. The CDR3 as a whole reads CASSLSHTLYF. The chain carries TRBV26 and TRBJ2-4; no definite D call. The read halts 1 residue ahead of the CDR3 end, with the missing end drawn from the germline J gene. The V and J ends lost 0 bases and 7 bases respectively, with 2 bases between them. CDR1 and CDR2 from the germline V gene are KGHPV and FQNQEV (reference sequence). This CDR3 has 11 residues. The full variable domain, rest sourced from reference TRBV26 and TRBJ2-4, is NSKVIQTPRYLVKGQGQKAKMRCIPEKGHPVVFWYQQNKNNEFKFLINFQNQEVLQQIDMTEKRFSAECPSNSPCSLEIQSSEAGDSALYLCASSLSHTLYFGAGTRLSVL.

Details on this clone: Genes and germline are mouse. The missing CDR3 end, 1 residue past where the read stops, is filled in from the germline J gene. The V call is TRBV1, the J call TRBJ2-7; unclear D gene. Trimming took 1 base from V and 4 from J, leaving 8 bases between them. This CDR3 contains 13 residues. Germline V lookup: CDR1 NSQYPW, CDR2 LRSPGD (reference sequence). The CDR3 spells CTCSAVVSYEQYF. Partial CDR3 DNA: TGCACCTGCAGTGCAGTGGTTAGTTATGAACAGTAC.

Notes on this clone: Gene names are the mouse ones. The CDR3 is CASSRDRGPPNERLFF. Incomplete CDR3 DNA: TGTGCCAGCAGCCGGGACAGGGGGCCCCCCAACGAAAGATTATTT. The chain links TRBV5 to TRBJ1-4, with 12 bases matching TRBD1. The CDR3 goes on 1 residue after the read ends, and that part is filled in from the germline J gene. This CDR3 is 16 amino acids long. CDR1 is LGHNA, CDR2 YNLKQL, per germline (reference sequence). With 4 bases clipped from V and 3 bases from J, the junction kept 3 bases outside the gene matches.

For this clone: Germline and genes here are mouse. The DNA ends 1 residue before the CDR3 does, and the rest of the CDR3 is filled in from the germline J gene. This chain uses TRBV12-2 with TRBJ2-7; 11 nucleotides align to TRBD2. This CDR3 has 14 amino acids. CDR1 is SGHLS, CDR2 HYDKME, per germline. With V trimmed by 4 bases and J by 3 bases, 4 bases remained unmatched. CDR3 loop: CASSRGLGVYEQYF. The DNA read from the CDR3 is TGTGCCAGCTCCCGGGGACTGGGGGTCTATGAACAGTAC.

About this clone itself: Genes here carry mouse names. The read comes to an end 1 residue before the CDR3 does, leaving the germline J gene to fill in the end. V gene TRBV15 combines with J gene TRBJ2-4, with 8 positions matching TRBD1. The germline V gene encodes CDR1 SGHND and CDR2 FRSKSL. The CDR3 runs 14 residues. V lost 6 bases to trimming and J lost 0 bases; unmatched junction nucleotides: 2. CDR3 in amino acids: CASRRQGSQNTLYF. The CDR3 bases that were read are TGTGCCAGCAGGCGACAGGGGAGTCAAAACACCTTGTAC. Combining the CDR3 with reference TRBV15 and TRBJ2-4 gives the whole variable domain DAGVTQTPRHEVAEKGQTIILKCEPVSGHNDLFWYRQTKIQGLELLSYFRSKSLMEDGGAFKDRFKAEMLNSSFSTLKIQPTEPKDSAVYLCASRRQGSQNTLYFGAGTRLSVL.

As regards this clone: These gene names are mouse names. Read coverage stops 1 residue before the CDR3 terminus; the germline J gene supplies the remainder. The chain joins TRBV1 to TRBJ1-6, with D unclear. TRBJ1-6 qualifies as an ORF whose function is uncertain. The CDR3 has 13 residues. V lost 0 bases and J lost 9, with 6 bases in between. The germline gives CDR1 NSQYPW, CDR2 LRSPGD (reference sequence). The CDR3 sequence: CTCSAEPVSPLYF. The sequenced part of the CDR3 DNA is TGCACCTGCAGTGCAGAGCCAGTTTCGCCCCTCTAC.

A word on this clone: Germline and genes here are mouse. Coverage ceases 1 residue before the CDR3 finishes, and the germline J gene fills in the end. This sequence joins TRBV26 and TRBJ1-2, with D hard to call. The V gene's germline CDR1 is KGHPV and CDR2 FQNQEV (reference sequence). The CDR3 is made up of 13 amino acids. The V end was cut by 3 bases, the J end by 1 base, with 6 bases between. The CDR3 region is CASSLGRNSDYTF. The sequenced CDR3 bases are TGTGCCAGCAGTCTTGGAAGAAACTCCGACTACACC.

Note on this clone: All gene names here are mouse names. CDR3 bases read: TGTGCCAGCAGCCAGACATTTTCCAACGAAAGATTATTT. It yields the protein CASSQTFSNERLF. The CDR3 in its entirety is CASSQTFSNERLFF. The V gene is TRBV5, the J gene TRBJ1-4; no clear D gene. Sequencing ends 1 residue short of the CDR3 end; the germline J gene provides the rest. Looked up from germline, CDR1 is LGHNA and CDR2 is YNLKQL (reference sequence). V was clipped by 3 bases and J by 0 bases, with 5 bases between them. The CDR3 totals 14 residues.

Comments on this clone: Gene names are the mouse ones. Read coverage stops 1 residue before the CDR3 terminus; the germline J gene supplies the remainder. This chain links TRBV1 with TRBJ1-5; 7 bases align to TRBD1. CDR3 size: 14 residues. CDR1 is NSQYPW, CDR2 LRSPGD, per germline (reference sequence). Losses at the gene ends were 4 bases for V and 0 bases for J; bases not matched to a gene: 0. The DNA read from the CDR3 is TGCACCTGCAGTGGACAGGGTAACAACCAGGCTCCGCTT. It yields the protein CTCSGQGNNQAPL. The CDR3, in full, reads CTCSGQGNNQAPLF. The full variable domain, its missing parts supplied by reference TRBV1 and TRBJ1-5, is VTLLEQNPRWRLVPRGQAVNLRCILKNSQYPWMSWYQQDLQKQLQWLFTLRSPGDKEVKSLPGADYLATRVTDTELRLQVANMSQGRTLYCTCSGQGNNQAPLFGEGTRLSVL.